This entry features one TCR beta chain sequence. Trimming at V came to 8 bases and at J to 5 bases, leaving 2 bases not matched to a gene. Looked up from germline, CDR1 is MDHEN and CDR2 is SYDVKM. The CDR3 sequence is 12 residues long. Assay: immunoSEQ multiplex PCR; the TCRdb copy retains only in-frame clones and omits some. The sample carries around 170,000 clones, 80% to 90% recorded once. This record belongs to a study of blood T cell repertoires in COVID-19. This TCR derives from a woman in her seventies with acute or convalescent COVID-19. Sequencing was carried out using peripheral blood. The chain is built from TRBV28 and TRBJ1-5, with 8 bases that match TRBD1. CDR3 nucleotides: TGTGCCAGCGGGACAGGAGATCAGCCCCAGCATTTT. Its protein product is CASGTGDQPQHF.